This T cell receptor (beta chain) was documented in a study of neoadjuvant anti-PD-1 for oral cavity cancer. As for the study in general: Around day 43, patients without progression received a fourth nivolumab dose before surgery.

The CDR3 length is 14 residues. V dropped 4 bases and J dropped 3; count of bases not matched to a gene: 6. Germline V gene data show CDR1 as LGHNA and CDR2 as YNFKEQ. Sequencing used immunoSEQ multiplex PCR; TCRdb keeps in-frame clones, though not all of them. Here the sample spans some 33,000 clones, roughly 89% being singletons. This receptor was identified in a person aged 35-79 years with oral cavity squamous cell carcinoma. The chain employs TRBV4-2 and TRBJ2-7; 7 positions agree with TRBD2. Material: PBMCs, obtained before nivolumab (anti-PD-1) treatment. The CDR3, as DNA: TGTGCCAGCAGCCCCGGGGAGGGATTCTACGAGCAGTACTTC. Protein product: CASSPGEGFYEQYF.